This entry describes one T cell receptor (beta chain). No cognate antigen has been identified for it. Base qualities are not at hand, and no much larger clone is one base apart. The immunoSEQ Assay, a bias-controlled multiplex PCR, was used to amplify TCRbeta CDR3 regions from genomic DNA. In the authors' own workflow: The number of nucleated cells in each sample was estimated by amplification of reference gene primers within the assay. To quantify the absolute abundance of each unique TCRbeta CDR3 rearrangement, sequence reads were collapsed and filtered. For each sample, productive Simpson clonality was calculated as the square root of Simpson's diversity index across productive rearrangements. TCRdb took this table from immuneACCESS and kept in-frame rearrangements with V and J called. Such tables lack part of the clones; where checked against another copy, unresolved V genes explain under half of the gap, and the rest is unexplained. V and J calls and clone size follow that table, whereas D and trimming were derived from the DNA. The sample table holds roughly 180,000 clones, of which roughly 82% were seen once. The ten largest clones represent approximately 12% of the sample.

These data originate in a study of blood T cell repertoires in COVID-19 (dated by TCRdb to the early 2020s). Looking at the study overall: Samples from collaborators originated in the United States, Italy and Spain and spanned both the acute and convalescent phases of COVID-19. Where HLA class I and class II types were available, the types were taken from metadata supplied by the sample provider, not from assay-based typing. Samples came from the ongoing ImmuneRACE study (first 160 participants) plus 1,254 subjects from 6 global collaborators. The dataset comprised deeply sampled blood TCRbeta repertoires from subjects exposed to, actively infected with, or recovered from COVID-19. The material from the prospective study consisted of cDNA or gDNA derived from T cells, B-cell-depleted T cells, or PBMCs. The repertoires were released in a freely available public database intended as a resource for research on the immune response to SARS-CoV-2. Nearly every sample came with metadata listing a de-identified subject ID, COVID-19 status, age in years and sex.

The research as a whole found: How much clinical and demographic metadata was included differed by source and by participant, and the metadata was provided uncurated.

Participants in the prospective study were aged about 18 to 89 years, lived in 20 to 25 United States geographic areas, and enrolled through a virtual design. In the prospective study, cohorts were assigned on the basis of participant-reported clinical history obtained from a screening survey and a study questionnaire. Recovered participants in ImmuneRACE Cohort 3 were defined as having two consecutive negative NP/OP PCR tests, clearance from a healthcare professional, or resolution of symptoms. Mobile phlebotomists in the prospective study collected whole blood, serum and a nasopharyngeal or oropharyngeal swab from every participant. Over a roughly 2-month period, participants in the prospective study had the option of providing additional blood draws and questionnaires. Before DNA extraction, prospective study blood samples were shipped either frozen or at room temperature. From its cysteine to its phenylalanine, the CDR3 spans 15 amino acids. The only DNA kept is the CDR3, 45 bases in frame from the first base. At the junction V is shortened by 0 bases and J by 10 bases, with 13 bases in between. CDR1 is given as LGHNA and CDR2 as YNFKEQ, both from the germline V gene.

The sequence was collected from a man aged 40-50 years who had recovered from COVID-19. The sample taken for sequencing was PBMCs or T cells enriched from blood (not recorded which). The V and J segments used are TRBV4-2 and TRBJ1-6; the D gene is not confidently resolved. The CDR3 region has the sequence CASSQDLIDESPLHF. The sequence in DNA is TGTGCCAGCAGCCAAGATCTCATAGATGAATCACCCCTCCACTTT.